One sample yielded the 20 T cell receptor beta chains listed below, sequenced in a study of memory CD4+ T cells and cytomegalovirus serostatus. Single viable CD3+CD4+CD8-CD45RO+ cells were sorted as the memory CD4+ T cells. This table comes from immunoSEQ multiplex PCR, and its TCRdb copy is limited to in-frame clones, with some not included. The sample consists of around 54,000 clones, roughly 80% of them appearing once. The sequenced sample was memory CD4+ T cells from blood. The origin of the receptors is an adult in good health and CMV-seronegative.

This clone was detected only once. The V and J genes are TRBV5-6 and TRBJ2-7; 7 bases are shared with TRBD2. Trimming removed 7 bases from V and 3 bases from J; junction bases left unmatched: 10. The CDR3 loop spans 14 amino acids. Per germline, CDR1 SGHDT and CDR2 YYEEEE. The CDR3 DNA reads as TGTGCCAGCTCCCATAGCGGGTGGATCTACGAGCAGTACTTC. This encodes CASSHSGWIYEQYF.

In regard to this clone: The germline gene is not matched at one end of the junction; a read error may be the cause. This chain uses TRBV19 with TRBJ1-4; D call uncertain. CDR1 LNHDA and CDR2 SQIVND come from the germline V gene (reference sequence). This CDR3 is built from 15 residues. The CDR3 loop is CASSIRTDENEKLFF. CDR3 sequence (DNA): TGTGCCAGTAGTATTCGGACTGACGAAAATGAAAAGCTGTTTTTT.

The J gene is TRBJ2-3, the V gene TRBV7-9; D is possibly TRBD2 (5 bases). This CDR3 spans 14 amino acids. Germline V gene sequence: CDR1 SEHNR, CDR2 FQNEAQ (reference sequence). Trimming removed 2 bases from V and 5 bases from J, with 11 bases in between. The CDR3 sequence: CASSLTGSGDTQYF. The CDR3 coding sequence is TGTGCCAGCAGCTTAACGGGGTCCGGAGATACGCAGTATTTT.

The J gene is TRBJ2-1, the V gene TRBV20-1, with D perhaps matching TRBD1 (6 bases). Trimming cost V 6 bases and J 9 bases, with 12 bases left between them. CDR1 is DFQATT, CDR2 SNEGSKA, per germline (reference sequence). The CDR3 runs to 11 residues. The CDR3 loop reads CSAVTGPEQFF. Here the CDR3 DNA reads TGCAGTGCGGTAACAGGGCCTGAGCAGTTCTTC.

This clone has a count of ten or more. J is TRBJ2-4 and V is TRBV28; 11 nucleotides match TRBD2. With 6 bases clipped from V and 6 bases from J, the junction kept 4 bases outside the gene matches. The CDR3 is 14 residues long. Germline CDR1 is MDHEN and CDR2 is SYDVKM. The CDR3: CASSLAGGGNIQYF. The CDR3 nucleotides read TGTGCCAGCAGCTTAGCGGGAGGGGGAAACATTCAGTACTTC.

The chain carries TRBV5-1 and TRBJ2-7, with 11 positions matching TRBD2. Germline CDR1 SGHRS, CDR2 YFSETQ. The CDR3 contains 15 residues. The junction had 7 bases not matched to a gene; V was cut back by 4 bases and J by 4 bases. DNA of the CDR3: TGCGCCAGCAGCCCGGCGACTAGCGGGGTATACGAGCAGTACTTC. Its translation: CASSPATSGVYEQYF.

The chain employs TRBV21-1 and TRBJ2-2; TRBD2, the table's D call, lacks a check against the DNA. TRBV21-1 is recorded as a pseudogene. The CDR3 is 17 residues long. CDR3 sequence reads: CASSGSGGRPSAGELFF. CDR3 DNA sequence: TGTGCCAGCAGCGGGTCGGGCGGGAGGCCGTCGGCCGGGGAGCTGTTTTTT.

The rearrangement joins TRBV6-5 to TRBJ2-7; 12 bases agree with TRBD2. CDR3 size: 16 residues. CDR1 is MNHEY and CDR2 is SVGAGI in the germline V gene. V dropped 4 bases and J dropped 5; count of bases not matched to a gene: 9. The CDR3 DNA follows: TGTGCCAGCAGTTCTACGACTAGCGGGAGAGGCCACGAGCAGTACTTC. It yields the protein CASSSTTSGRGHEQYF.

The CDR3 DNA follows: TGTGCCAGCAGTTCGGGACAGGGGGCGATGGGAACTGAAGCTTTCTTT. Amino acid sequence: CASSSGQGAMGTEAFF. This chain links TRBV6-6 with TRBJ1-1, with 12 nucleotides matching TRBD1. The CDR3 has 16 residues. Trimming at V came to 4 bases and at J to 5 bases, leaving 8 bases not matched to a gene. Germline lookup yields CDR1 MNHNY and CDR2 SVGAGI (reference sequence).

This clone was recorded a few times. This sequence joins TRBV28 and TRBJ2-1, with 10 bases aligning to TRBD2. J was trimmed by 5 bases and V by 5 bases; bases with no gene match: 6. The CDR3 contains 15 residues. The germline V gene encodes CDR1 MDHEN and CDR2 SYDVKM. The CDR3 protein is CASSPLAGVHNEQFF. DNA of the CDR3: TGTGCCAGCAGTCCGCTAGCGGGAGTTCACAATGAGCAGTTCTTC.

In this sample, this clone turned up once. This chain uses TRBV6-5 with TRBJ1-5; TRBD1 matches 9 bases. Germline trimming cut 6 bases from V and 0 bases from J; bases unmatched to any gene: 3. The CDR3 extends over 15 amino acids. The germline V gene encodes CDR1 MNHEY and CDR2 SVGAGI. CDR3 nucleotide sequence: TGTGCCAGCAGACAGGGGGCGGGTAGCAATCAGCCCCAGCATTTT. It translates to CASRQGAGSNQPQHF.

A single count supports this clone. CDR3 sequence reads: CASSTGQGNQPQHF. The CDR3 DNA sequence: TGCGCCAGCAGCACGGGACAGGGAAATCAGCCCCAGCATTTT. The chain links TRBV5-1 to TRBJ1-5, with 9 bases identical to TRBD1. V was clipped by 4 bases and J by 4 bases; unmatched bases: 3. This CDR3 has 14 amino acids. Germline CDR1 SGHRS, CDR2 YFSETQ.

The rearrangement joins TRBV6-5 to TRBJ2-1; no firm D call. The CDR3 runs to 13 residues. In germline, CDR1 is MNHEY, CDR2 SVGAGI. With 7 bases removed from V and 0 bases from J, the gap between germline ends came to 7 bases. The CDR3 sequence is CASKGYSYNEQFF. CDR3 sequence (DNA): TGTGCCAGCAAAGGATACTCCTACAATGAGCAGTTCTTC.

The rearrangement uses TRBV6-5 and TRBJ2-7, with TRBD2 identical over 10 bases. V dropped 2 bases and J dropped 5; count of bases not matched to a gene: 6. The germline gives CDR1 MNHEY, CDR2 SVGAGI. The CDR3 contains 15 residues. The CDR3 region is CASSYEAAGGNEQYF. CDR3 in DNA: TGTGCCAGCAGTTACGAGGCAGCGGGAGGGAACGAGCAGTACTTC.

This chain joins TRBV7-2 and TRBJ1-5; a possible D gene is TRBD1 (5 bases). Trimming took off 3 bases at V and 4 bases at J, with 13 bases between the two ends. The CDR3 loop spans 15 amino acids. In germline, CDR1 is SGHTA, CDR2 FQGNSA. The CDR3 nucleotides are TGTGCCAGCAGCTTGCTAGGGGTTCGGAATCAGCCCCAGCATTTT. Amino acids: CASSLLGVRNQPQHF. The full variable domain, its missing parts supplied by reference TRBV7-2 and TRBJ1-5, is GAGVSQSPSNKVTEKGKDVELRCDPISGHTALYWYRQSLGQGLEFLIYFQGNSAPDKSGLPSDRFSAERTGGSVSTLTIQRTQQEDSAVYLCASSLLGVRNQPQHFGDGTRLSIL.

J is TRBJ2-7 and V is TRBV5-1; D gene uncertain. The CDR3 has 15 residues. Per the germline V gene, CDR1 is SGHRS and CDR2 is YFSETQ. The ends were cut back, 2 bases at V and 2 bases at J, with 14 bases in the middle. Written as DNA, the CDR3 is TGCGCCAGCAGCTTACGACAAAGTCGAGCCTACGAGCAGTACTTC. Its translation: CASSLRQSRAYEQYF.

V gene TRBV25-1 combines with J gene TRBJ2-4; a possible D gene is TRBD2 (6 bases). V was trimmed by 1 base and J by 8 bases, leaving 6 bases between them. Per germline, CDR1 MGHDK and CDR2 SYGVNS. The CDR3 covers 12 residues. Here the CDR3 reads CASSEWGDIQYF. DNA for the CDR3: TGTGCCAGCAGTGAATGGGGGGACATTCAGTACTTC.

The chain joins TRBV11-3 to TRBJ2-5; D gene ambiguous. Germline CDR1 reads SGHNT; CDR2 reads YENEEA. Trimming removed 1 base from V and 3 bases from J, with 12 bases in between. The CDR3 runs 15 residues. The CDR3 region is CASSLGATEEETQYF. The CDR3 region has the DNA TGTGCCAGCAGCTTAGGGGCTACGGAAGAAGAGACCCAGTACTTC. The whole variable domain, filled in from reference TRBV11-3 and TRBJ2-5, reads EAGVVQSPRYKIIEKKQPVAFWCNPISGHNTLYWYLQNLGQGPELLIRYENEEAVDDSQLPKDRFSAERLKGVDSTLKIQPAELGDSAVYLCASSLGATEEETQYFGPGTRLLVL.

The V and J genes are TRBV7-9 and TRBJ2-1; 8 bases are shared with TRBD2. The trim removed 2 bases at V and 2 bases at J, leaving 8 bases unmatched. Germline V lookup: CDR1 SEHNR, CDR2 FQNEAQ (reference sequence). This CDR3 region has 17 residues. The CDR3 nucleotides are TGTGCCAGCAGCTTAAATAACGCGGGGGGACCCTACAATGAGCAGTTCTTC. Protein: CASSLNNAGGPYNEQFF.

The CDR3 DNA sequence: TGTGCCAGTAGTATAGATCAGCCGGGGGCAGATACGCAGTATTTT. Amino acid sequence: CASSIDQPGADTQYF. This chain links TRBV19 with TRBJ2-3; D perhaps matches TRBD2 (6 bases). The CDR3 is 15 amino acids. Trimming left V 0 bases short and J 4 bases short, with 11 bases between. Germline V gene sequence: CDR1 LNHDA, CDR2 SQIVND (reference sequence).